Each of the 16 T cell receptor beta chains below was sequenced from the same sample in a study of CD8 T cells in Susac syndrome. The authors reverse transcribed 0.5 to 1 ug RNA with random hexamers. TCRdb re-analysed the immunoSEQ multiplex PCR reads in MiXCR, keeping a single row per CDR3 protein. The table lists approximately 260,000 distinct CDR3 sequences, 90% to 97% of them singletons, with approximately 0.1% in the top ten. The sample taken for sequencing was CD4+ T cells from PBMCs. Receptor source: a human donor with Susac syndrome.

This chain joins TRBV11-2 and TRBJ2-5; D gene ambiguous. Germline assignment: CDR1 SGHAT and CDR2 FQNNGV. The CDR3 is 14 amino acids. V dropped 3 bases and J dropped 2 bases, with 10 bases sitting between them. DNA of the CDR3: TGTGCCAGCAGCTTTCGTTCCTTACAAGAGACCCAGTACTTC. Amino acids: CASSFRSLQETQYF.

V and J are TRBV5-1 and TRBJ2-7; D is unclear. This CDR3 spans 14 amino acids. CDR1 is SGHRS, CDR2 YFSETQ, per germline. Trimming took off 4 bases at V and 2 bases at J, with 13 bases between the two ends. CDR3 protein: CASSRLGQAYEQYF. CDR3 bases: TGCGCCAGCAGCAGGCTGGGCCAAGCCTACGAGCAGTACTTC.

This sequence joins TRBV6-2 or TRBV6-3 and TRBJ2-1; D gene unclear. The CDR3 is 12 amino acids. V lost 7 bases to trimming and J lost 5 bases, with 9 bases between them. Germline lookup yields CDR1 MNHEY and CDR2 SVGEGT. The CDR3 DNA reads as TGTGCCAGCACGGTCACGAACAATGAGCAGTTCTTC. Protein sequence: CASTVTNNEQFF.

The V call is TRBV18, the J call TRBJ1-4; 9 bases fit TRBD1. J gave up 6 bases and V 1 base, and 6 bases lay outside the gene matches. The germline CDR1 and CDR2 sequences are KGHSH and LQKENI. This CDR3 comprises 16 residues. As DNA, the CDR3 is TGTGCCAGCTCACCACGAATGGGACAGGGCTATGAAAAACTGTTTTTT. Its protein is CASSPRMGQGYEKLFF.

The chain combines TRBV9 with TRBJ2-7; the D call may be TRBD1 or TRBD2 (5 bases each). Germline loops: CDR1 SGDLS, CDR2 YYNGEE. The length of the CDR3 is 16 residues. The V gene lost 3 bases and the J gene lost 3 bases, with 19 bases spanning the gap. The CDR3 coding sequence is TGTGCCAGCAGCGAGGGCGGGCAGGGAATGGTCTACGAGCAGTACTTC. It encodes CASSEGGQGMVYEQYF.

This chain links TRBV4-1 with TRBJ2-7; no reliable D call. The V gene's germline CDR1 is MGHRA and CDR2 YSYEKL. V shed 3 bases and J shed 6 bases, with 12 bases lying between them. The CDR3 contains 13 residues. The CDR3 DNA follows: TGCGCCAGCAGCCAGCGCGGTTCGGGCGAGCAGTACTTC. Amino acid sequence: CASSQRGSGEQYF.

V usage is TRBV7-2 and J usage is TRBJ1-4; D gene ambiguous. CDR3 size: 12 residues. Germline-derived CDR1 and CDR2 are SGHTA and FQGNSA. V was shortened by 5 bases and J by 8 bases, with 9 bases between the two germline ends. DNA for the CDR3: TGTGCCAGCAGCGCGGGTTGGGAAAAACTGTTTTTT. Its translation is CASSAGWEKLFF.

The chain combines TRBV20-1 with TRBJ2-7; 15 positions agree with TRBD2. CDR1 DFQATT and CDR2 SNEGSKA come from the germline V gene (reference sequence). Germline trimming cut 4 bases from V and 4 bases from J; bases unmatched to any gene: 2. The CDR3 spans 14 residues. As DNA, the CDR3 is TGCAGTGCTAAAGGACTAGCGGGAGGGTACGAGCAGTACTTC. The encoded protein is CSAKGLAGGYEQYF.

The V gene is TRBV5-1, the J gene TRBJ2-5, with 7 bases that match TRBD2. CDR1 SGHRS and CDR2 YFSETQ come from the germline V gene. J gave up 8 bases and V 4 bases, and 11 bases lay outside the gene matches. This CDR3 region has 14 residues. CDR3 coding DNA: TGCGCCAGCAGCCCCCGGGACTATGAGAGCACCCAGTACTTC. It is translated as CASSPRDYESTQYF. The entire variable domain, with the rest obtained from reference TRBV5-1 and TRBJ2-5, is as follows: KAGVTQTPRYLIKTRGQQVTLSCSPISGHRSVSWYQQTPGQGLQFLFEYFSETQRNKGNFPGRFSGRQFSNSRSEMNVSTLELGDSALYLCASSPRDYESTQYFGPGTRLLVL.

As concerns this clonotype: One junction end does not reproduce the germline sequence, and a read error may be involved. This chain links TRBV28 with TRBJ2-7; D ambiguous. The CDR3 spans 14 residues. The germline gives CDR1 MDHEN, CDR2 SYDVKM. The CDR3 sequence: CASTITKLAYEQYF. CDR3 nucleotides: TGTGCCAGCACCATCACAAAATTAGCCTACGAGCAATACTTC.

This sequence joins TRBV7-9 and TRBJ2-1, with D perhaps given as TRBD1 or TRBD2 (6 bases each). The CDR3 has 12 amino acids. Per germline, CDR1 SEHNR and CDR2 FQNEAQ (reference sequence). V lost 6 bases, J lost 8 bases, and 11 bases lay in between. This CDR3 is CASRRGQDEQFF. The CDR3 nucleotides read TGTGCCAGCAGACGGGGGCAAGATGAGCAGTTCTTC.

This chain uses TRBV4-2 with TRBJ2-2; D is uncertain. Trimming removed 1 base from V and 1 base from J, with 10 bases in between. This CDR3 region has 16 residues. Per the germline V gene, CDR1 is LGHNA and CDR2 is YNFKEQ. The CDR3, as DNA: TGTGCCAGCAGCCAAGTTTGGCAAGAGAACACCGGGGAGCTGTTTTTT. It encodes CASSQVWQENTGELFF.

The rearrangement uses TRBV6-5 and TRBJ2-4; D uncertain. The CDR3 is 11 residues long. Germline values: CDR1 MNHEY, CDR2 SVGAGI. V was clipped by 7 bases and J by 11 bases, with 12 bases between them. DNA for the CDR3: TGTGCCAGCACCTACATTGGGTTTCAGTACTTC. Protein: CASTYIGFQYF.

The rearrangement links TRBV9 to TRBJ1-5; 7 nucleotides align to TRBD1. The ends lost 3 bases at V and 10 bases at J; junction bases unmatched: 13. Germline CDR1 reads SGDLS; CDR2 reads YYNGEE. The CDR3 spans 15 residues. The CDR3 loop reads CASSAEPTGRSPQHF. The CDR3 DNA follows: TGTGCCAGCAGCGCCGAACCGACAGGGCGAAGTCCCCAGCATTTT.

The gene calls are TRBV20-1 and TRBJ2-2; a weak D match, TRBD1 (5 bases). Trimming removed 1 base at V and 4 bases at J, with 16 bases between. From germline, CDR1 is DFQATT and CDR2 SNEGSKA (reference sequence). The CDR3 loop spans 16 amino acids. CDR3 residues: CSARVGVAAATGELFF. The CDR3 bases are TGCAGTGCTAGAGTAGGGGTGGCGGCAGCCACCGGGGAGCTGTTTTTT.

This clonotype was recorded only once. J is TRBJ2-7 and V is TRBV12-3 or TRBV12-4; 9 bases fit TRBD1. With V trimmed by 1 base and J by 2 bases, 18 bases remained unmatched. This CDR3 region has 20 residues. This CDR3 is CASSLEPRWRGTGSPYEQYF. The CDR3 DNA reads TGTGCCAGCAGTTTAGAACCCCGGTGGCGAGGGACAGGGAGCCCCTACGAGCAGTACTTC.